This TCR beta chain is from a study of blood T cell repertoires in COVID-19. Study details: Whether acute or convalescent, the COVID-19 samples came from the United States, Italy and Spain. PBMCs, B-cell-depleted T cells, or T cells provided the cDNA or gDNA that made up the material.

Germline V gene data show CDR1 as MNHEY and CDR2 as SMNVEV (reference sequence). The ends were cut back, 7 bases at V and 0 bases at J, with 16 bases in the middle. The CDR3 contains 16 residues. Methods used by the authors: Amplification from reference gene primers served as the basis for estimated nucleated cell counts. The repertoire was sequenced with immunoSEQ multiplex PCR; TCRdb's copy has only in-frame clones and lacks some. The DNA was the basis for D and trimming; V, J and clone size are from that table. The sample carries about 48,000 clones, about three quarters recorded once. The receptor was derived from a human donor with active or convalescent COVID-19. The donor label of this sample is uncertain. The specimen was peripheral blood. The J gene is TRBJ2-1, the V gene TRBV27, with D unresolved. The CDR3 sequence is CASTRGSLSSYNEQFF. The CDR3 bases are TGTGCCAGCACCAGAGGATCCCTTAGCTCCTACAATGAGCAGTTCTTC.